Each of the 32 T cell receptor beta chains below was sequenced from the same sample in a study of Graves' ophthalmopathy and Graves' hyperthyroidism. Researchers took RNA transcripts and amplified TCR beta CDR3 regions from them. HTBI primers primed a first-round RT-PCR, and a second-round multiplex PCR followed. TCRdb re-called the multiplex PCR reads through MiXCR, storing one row per CDR3 protein. The sample consists of 350,000 to 400,000 distinct CDR3 sequences, about 18% of them appearing once. Material: peripheral blood. The receptors derive from a woman younger than 30 with Graves' ophthalmopathy.

This clonotype was picked up many times. The rearrangement uses TRBV3-1 and TRBJ2-4; D is undetermined. The CDR3 extends over 13 amino acids. Trimming took off 2 bases at V and 6 bases at J, with 8 bases between the two ends. The V gene's germline CDR1 is LGHDT and CDR2 YNNKEL (reference sequence). This CDR3 is CASSQLDRNIQYF. The CDR3 DNA sequence: TGTGCCAGCAGCCAACTCGACCGAAACATTCAGTACTTC.

This chain uses TRBV12-3 or TRBV12-4 with TRBJ1-1; no clear D. The CDR3 is 14 amino acids. V lost 3 bases and J lost 3, with 11 bases in between. In DNA form, the CDR3 reads TGTGCCAGCAGTTTTGGTACGGTGGACACTGAAGCTTTCTTT. It translates to CASSFGTVDTEAFF.

There are many counts of this clonotype. V gene TRBV29-1 combines with J gene TRBJ1-1; D ambiguous. Between the trimmed V and J ends, which lost 5 bases and 12 bases, there was a span of 28 bases. Germline V gives CDR1 SQVTM, CDR2 ANQGSEA. The CDR3 spans 15 residues. CDR3 protein: CSVSGPRGIGFVTFF. The CDR3 region has the DNA TGCAGCGTTTCCGGGCCACGGGGAATCGGTTTTGTTACTTTCTTT.

This clonotype was detected ten times or more. The junction shows a germline mismatch at one end, possibly a read error. The gene calls are TRBV7-2 and TRBJ1-2; D is perhaps TRBD1 (5 bases). The V gene's germline CDR1 is SGHTA and CDR2 FQGNSA. The CDR3 runs 14 residues. Here the CDR3 reads CASTLGVGGRGYTF. CDR3 nucleotide sequence: TGTGCCAGCACCTTAGGGGTCGGGGGACGAGGCTACACCTTC.

This clonotype appeared a few times. A read error may explain this, as a much larger clone is one base away. This chain links TRBV12-3 or TRBV12-4 with TRBJ1-2; D unclear. CDR3 length: 13 amino acids. V was shortened by 3 bases and J by 3 bases, with 8 bases between the two germline ends. CDR3 sequence reads: CASSLSTDYGYTF. In DNA form, the CDR3 reads TGTGCCAGCAGTTTGAGTACTGACTATGGCTACACCTTC.

The V and J genes are TRBV28 and TRBJ1-5, with 7 bases matching TRBD1. The CDR3 consists of 15 residues. Germline CDR1 reads MDHEN; CDR2 reads SYDVKM. V gave up 7 bases and J gave up 2 bases; unmatched junction bases: 8. The chain's CDR3 is CASIARGKGNQPQHF. Here the CDR3 DNA reads TGTGCCAGCATTGCCAGGGGGAAAGGCAATCAGCCCCAGCATTTT.

This clonotype came up many times. The chain recombines TRBV6-2 or TRBV6-3 with TRBJ1-1; a weak D match, TRBD1 (6 bases). There are 13 residues in the CDR3. Trimming removed 3 bases from V and 6 bases from J, with 11 bases in between. Germline CDR1 is MNHEY and CDR2 is SVGEGT. In nucleotides, the CDR3 is TGTGCCAGCAGTTATCCAGGGGATCCTGAAGCTTTCTTT. It encodes CASSYPGDPEAFF.

This clonotype was recorded at least ten times. A junction boundary mismatches the germline segment, possibly from a read error. This chain joins TRBV7-7 and TRBJ1-1, with D maybe TRBD1 (6 bases). Looked up from germline, CDR1 is SSHAT and CDR2 is FNYEAQ (reference sequence). The CDR3 is 14 amino acids. CDR3 sequence reads: CASSPHRANTEAFF. The CDR3 nucleotides read TGTGCTAGCAGCCCTCACAGGGCGAACACTGAAGCTTTCTTT.

This clonotype was counted ten times or more. The rearrangement links TRBV6-1 to TRBJ2-4, with D possibly being TRBD1 or TRBD2 (5 bases each). Germline V gene lookup returns CDR1 MNHNS and CDR2 SASEGT. V was pared by 6 bases and J by 1 base, with 13 bases between. The CDR3 contains 15 residues. CDR3 in DNA: TGTGCCAGCAGATCAGGGAGAGCGGCCAAAAACATTCAGTACTTC. It is translated as CASRSGRAAKNIQYF.

Comment on this clonotype: It may be a read error: a sequence one base away is much more abundant. The V gene is TRBV30, the J gene TRBJ1-6; a weak D match, TRBD1 (5 bases). Germline V lookup: CDR1 GTSNPN, CDR2 SVGIG (reference sequence). Trimming shortened V by 5 bases and J by 7 bases, and 18 bases separated the two germline ends. The CDR3 is 15 residues long. The CDR3 here is CAWLREGIGNSPLHF. The CDR3 DNA reads as TGTGCCTGGCTCAGGGAGGGGATTGGAAATTCACCCCTCCACTTT.

This clonotype was seen at least ten times. V usage is TRBV6-1 and J usage is TRBJ1-2; D unclear. Trimming took 7 bases from V and 4 from J, leaving 10 bases between them. The CDR3 sequence is 12 residues long. From germline, CDR1 is MNHNS and CDR2 SASEGT. DNA for the CDR3: TGTGCCAGCACTAATAGCGTCTATGGCTACACCTTC. Its protein product is CASTNSVYGYTF.

This clonotype was seen many times. V is TRBV7-2 and J is TRBJ2-7; 9 positions agree with TRBD2. J gave up 1 base and V 6 bases, and 1 base lay outside the gene matches. This CDR3 is 13 amino acids long. Germline CDR1 SGHTA, CDR2 FQGNSA. CDR3 loop: CASSLAGSYEQYF. CDR3 sequence (DNA): TGTGCCAGCAGTCTAGCGGGGTCCTACGAGCAGTACTTC.

This clonotype has a count of ten or more. This chain joins TRBV19 and TRBJ1-6; D call uncertain. Looked up from germline, CDR1 is LNHDA and CDR2 is SQIVND (reference sequence). The length of the CDR3 is 14 residues. V lost 6 bases and J lost 2, with 8 bases in between. This chain's CDR3 is CASRTGAYNSPLHF. The CDR3 DNA sequence: TGTGCCAGTAGAACCGGGGCCTATAATTCACCCCTCCACTTT.

Ten or more counts support this clonotype. This sequence joins TRBV30 and TRBJ2-5, with D tentatively TRBD1 or TRBD2 (6 bases each). This CDR3 comprises 15 residues. Germline V lookup: CDR1 GTSNPN, CDR2 SVGIG (reference sequence). Trimming cost V 5 bases and J 7 bases, with 23 bases left between them. CDR3 sequence reads: CAWLAGGRWGGTQYF. CDR3 in DNA: TGTGCCTGGTTGGCCGGGGGCAGGTGGGGAGGGACCCAGTACTTC. The full variable domain, completed using reference TRBV30 and TRBJ2-5, is SQTIHQWPATLVQPVGSPLSLECTVEGTSNPNLYWYRQAAGRGLQLLFYSVGIGQISSEVPQNLSASRPQDRQFILSSKKLLLSDSGFYLCAWLAGGRWGGTQYFGPGTRLLVL.

This clonotype was seen a few times. The rearrangement joins TRBV6-1 to TRBJ2-2; D is ambiguous. Looked up from germline, CDR1 is MNHNS and CDR2 is SASEGT. V was trimmed by 7 bases and J by 4 bases, leaving 10 bases between them. This CDR3 contains 13 residues. CDR3 region: CASKPARTGELFF. Written as DNA, the CDR3 is TGTGCCAGCAAGCCGGCCCGCACCGGGGAGCTGTTTTTT.

The sample holds many counts of this clonotype. The genes are TRBV7-2 and TRBJ2-7; D not certain. CDR1 and CDR2 (germline): SGHTA, FQGNSA. The CDR3 contains 11 residues. V gave up 5 bases and J gave up 4 bases, with 6 bases separating them. CDR3 protein: CASSGRYEQYF. In DNA form, the CDR3 reads TGTGCCAGCAGCGGCCGGTACGAGCAGTACTTC.

The sample holds many counts of this clonotype. This rearrangement joins TRBV6-2 or TRBV6-3 to TRBJ2-7; TRBD1 aligns across 8 bases. CDR3 length: 11 amino acids. V shed 8 bases, J shed 4 bases, and the junction held 1 base outside the gene matches. Germline CDR1 reads MNHEY; CDR2 reads SVGEGT. CDR3 DNA sequence: TGTGCCAGCCGGACAGGGTACGAGCAGTACTTC. This codes for CASRTGYEQYF.

The chain uses TRBV29-1 and TRBJ1-5; 9 nucleotides match TRBD1. Losses at the gene ends were 3 bases for V and 11 bases for J; bases not matched to a gene: 5. Germline V gene data show CDR1 as SQVTM and CDR2 as ANQGSEA. CDR3 length: 12 residues. The CDR3 region is CSVEGQGETQHF. The CDR3 DNA is TGCAGCGTTGAGGGACAGGGCGAGACCCAGCATTTT.

The table lists this clonotype with many counts. The rearrangement links TRBV6-5 to TRBJ1-2; 11 bases are a match to TRBD1. The V gene's germline CDR1 is MNHEY and CDR2 SVGAGI. J gave up 4 bases and V 2 bases, and 6 bases lay outside the gene matches. The CDR3 extends over 16 amino acids. This CDR3 is CASSYAGTGGGYGYTF. CDR3 DNA: TGTGCCAGCAGTTACGCAGGGACAGGGGGTGGCTATGGCTACACCTTC.

The chain combines TRBV7-9 with TRBJ1-2; 8 bases are shared with TRBD1. The J segment lost 2 bases and the V segment lost 5 bases, leaving 7 bases of the junction unmatched. The CDR3 has 15 residues. Germline lookup yields CDR1 SEHNR and CDR2 FQNEAQ (reference sequence). Here the CDR3 reads CASSNRQGRNYGYTF. CDR3 coding DNA: TGTGCCAGCAGCAACCGACAGGGGCGGAACTATGGCTACACCTTC.

This chain connects TRBV10-3 to TRBJ1-2; no clear D. The V end was cut by 4 bases, the J end by 8 bases, with 8 bases between. CDR3 size: 11 residues. The V gene's germline CDR1 is ENHRY and CDR2 SYGVKD. The CDR3 region is CAISAGEGYTF. DNA of the CDR3: TGTGCCATCAGTGCAGGCGAGGGCTACACCTTC.

This clonotype was seen ten or more times. J is TRBJ1-1 and V is TRBV5-5; D uncertain. The V gene's germline CDR1 is SGHKS and CDR2 YYEKEE (reference sequence). The ends were cut back, 5 bases at V and 5 bases at J, with 13 bases in the middle. The CDR3 sequence is 13 residues long. For the CDR3, the DNA is TGTGCCAGCAGGGTCGAGCGGGGAACTGAAGCTTTCTTT. Amino acids: CASRVERGTEAFF. The full variable domain, rest sourced from reference TRBV5-5 and TRBJ1-1, is DAGVTQSPTHLIKTRGQQVTLRCSPISGHKSVSWYQQVLGQGPQFIFQYYEKEERGRGNFPDRFSARQFPNYSSELNVNALLLGDSALYLCASRVERGTEAFFGQGTRLTVV.

The V and J genes are TRBV19 and TRBJ2-7, with D maybe TRBD1 (5 bases). The CDR3 has 14 residues. V lost 3 bases, J lost 2 bases, and 11 bases lay in between. Germline-derived CDR1 and CDR2 are LNHDA and SQIVND (reference sequence). The CDR3 reads CASSIGAGPYEQYF. CDR3 nucleotides: TGTGCCAGTAGTATTGGGGCAGGACCCTACGAGCAGTACTTC.

This clonotype was detected ten times or more. This chain uses TRBV10-2 with TRBJ2-7, with D hard to call. V lost 2 bases and J 2 bases, leaving 10 bases between the germline ends. CDR3 length equals 14 residues. CDR1 is WSHSY and CDR2 is SAAADI in the germline V gene. This CDR3 is CASSEDTSPYEQYF. CDR3 coding DNA: TGCGCCAGCAGTGAGGACACTTCTCCCTACGAGCAGTACTTC.

In its sample, this clonotype was seen many times. The chain employs TRBV20-1 and TRBJ2-2; 8 bases align to TRBD2. Germline V lookup: CDR1 DFQATT, CDR2 SNEGSKA (reference sequence). CDR3 length equals 12 residues. V lost 7 bases and J lost 6; bases outside the gene matches: 4. The CDR3 sequence: CSVSGAAGELFF. The CDR3 region has the DNA TGCAGTGTTAGCGGGGCGGCCGGGGAGCTGTTTTTT.

The chain combines TRBV6-1 with TRBJ2-5; TRBD2 is a possible D gene (5 bases). This CDR3 region has 16 residues. Germline V gene sequence: CDR1 MNHNS, CDR2 SASEGT. V shed 4 bases and J shed 9 bases, with 24 bases lying between them. The CDR3 spells CASSATGGGAKLAQYF. As DNA, the CDR3 is TGTGCCAGCAGTGCGACCGGCGGAGGAGCTAAACTGGCCCAGTACTTC.

The chain employs TRBV12-3 or TRBV12-4 and TRBJ1-1; the D is unclear. This CDR3 spans 15 amino acids. Trimming stripped 2 bases from V and 6 bases from J, with 16 bases between. The CDR3 DNA follows: TGTGCCAGCAGTTTAAGGGTCCCCAAAGTGGCTGAAGCTTTCTTT. It yields the protein CASSLRVPKVAEAFF.

This clonotype was recorded many times. The V gene is TRBV5-1, the J gene TRBJ1-1, with 9 positions matching TRBD1. V lost 4 bases to trimming and J lost 2 bases; unmatched junction nucleotides: 9. This CDR3 is built from 16 residues. Germline V CDR1 and CDR2: SGHRS, YFSETQ. As DNA, the CDR3 is TGCGCCAGCAGCGCCCCGGGACAGGGCATCAACACTGAAGCTTTCTTT. This codes for CASSAPGQGINTEAFF.

Many counts were recorded for this clonotype. The rearrangement uses TRBV11-2 and TRBJ2-7; 9 bases fit TRBD2. Germline-derived CDR1 and CDR2 are SGHAT and FQNNGV. The CDR3 is 18 amino acids. Trimming cost V 5 bases and J 1 base; bases outside gene matches: 15. CDR3 sequence (DNA): TGTGCCAGCAGCCGAAATAGTCATAGCGGGAGATTGTCCTACGAGCAGTACTTC. This sequence encodes CASSRNSHSGRLSYEQYF.

There are many counts of this clonotype. This chain uses TRBV30 with TRBJ2-5, with 11 bases fitting TRBD2. The CDR3 is made up of 15 amino acids. Germline assignment: CDR1 GTSNPN and CDR2 SVGIG (reference sequence). J was trimmed by 5 bases and V by 1 base; bases with no gene match: 6. The CDR3 DNA follows: TGTGCCTGGAGTGAGGGTAGCGGGAGGGCTGAGACCCAGTACTTC. This encodes CAWSEGSGRAETQYF.

This clonotype was seen repeatedly, ten times or more. The chain uses TRBV6-5 and TRBJ2-2; 7 bases are shared with TRBD1. Per the germline V gene, CDR1 is MNHEY and CDR2 is SVGAGI. V was pared by 5 bases and J by 5 bases, with 8 bases of the junction left unmatched. The CDR3 sequence is 15 residues long. The CDR3 DNA reads as TGTGCCAGCAGTAACCGACAGGGATATACCGGGGAGCTGTTTTTT. It encodes CASSNRQGYTGELFF.

This sequence joins TRBV6-1 and TRBJ1-2, with D maybe TRBD1 (5 bases). Germline CDR1 reads MNHNS; CDR2 reads SASEGT. Trimming left V 0 bases short and J 4 bases short, with 15 bases between. The CDR3 is 16 amino acids. For the CDR3, the DNA is TGTGCCAGCAGTGAAGCTATTCGGGTCAGGGTCTATGGCTACACCTTC. This codes for CASSEAIRVRVYGYTF.